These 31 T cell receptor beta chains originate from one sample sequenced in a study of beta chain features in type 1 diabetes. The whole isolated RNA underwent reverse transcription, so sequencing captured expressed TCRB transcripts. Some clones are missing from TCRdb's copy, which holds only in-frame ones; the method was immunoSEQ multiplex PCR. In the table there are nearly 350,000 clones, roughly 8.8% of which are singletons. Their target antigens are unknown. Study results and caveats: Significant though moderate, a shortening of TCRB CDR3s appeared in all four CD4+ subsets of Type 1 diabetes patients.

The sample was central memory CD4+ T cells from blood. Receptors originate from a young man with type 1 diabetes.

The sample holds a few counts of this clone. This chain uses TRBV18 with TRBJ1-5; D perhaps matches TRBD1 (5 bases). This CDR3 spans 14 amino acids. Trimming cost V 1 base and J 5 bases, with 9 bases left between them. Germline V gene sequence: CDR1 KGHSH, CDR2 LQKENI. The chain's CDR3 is CASSPLGGDQPQHF. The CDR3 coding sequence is TGTGCCAGCTCACCACTGGGGGGGGATCAGCCCCAGCATTTT.

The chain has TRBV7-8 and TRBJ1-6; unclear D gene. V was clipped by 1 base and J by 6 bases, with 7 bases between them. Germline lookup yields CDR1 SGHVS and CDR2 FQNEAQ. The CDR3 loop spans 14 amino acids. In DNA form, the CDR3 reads TGTGCCAGCAGCTTAGTAGGCCGTAATTCACCCCTCCACTTT. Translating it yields CASSLVGRNSPLHF.

Written as DNA, the CDR3 is TGTGCCAGCAGTCGGCAGGAAGGGGTTTCAGAAGCTTTCTTT. Protein product: CASSRQEGVSEAFF. The chain uses TRBV27 and TRBJ1-1; D possibly corresponds to TRBD1 (5 bases). The CDR3 length is 14 residues. V shed 5 bases and J shed 8 bases, with 18 bases lying between them. The germline gives CDR1 MNHEY, CDR2 SMNVEV (reference sequence).

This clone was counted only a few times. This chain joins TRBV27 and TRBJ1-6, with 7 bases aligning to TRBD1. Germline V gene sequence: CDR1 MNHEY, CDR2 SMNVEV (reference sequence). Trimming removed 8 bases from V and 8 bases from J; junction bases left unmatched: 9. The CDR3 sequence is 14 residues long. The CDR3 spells CASAARQGDSPLHF. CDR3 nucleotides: TGTGCCAGCGCCGCTCGGCAGGGGGATTCACCCCTCCACTTT.

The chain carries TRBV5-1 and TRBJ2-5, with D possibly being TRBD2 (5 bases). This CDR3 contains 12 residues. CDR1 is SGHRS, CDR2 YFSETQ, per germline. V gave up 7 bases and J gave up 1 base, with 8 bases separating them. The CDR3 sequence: CASGGLQETQYF. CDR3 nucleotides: TGCGCCAGCGGCGGACTCCAAGAGACCCAGTACTTC.

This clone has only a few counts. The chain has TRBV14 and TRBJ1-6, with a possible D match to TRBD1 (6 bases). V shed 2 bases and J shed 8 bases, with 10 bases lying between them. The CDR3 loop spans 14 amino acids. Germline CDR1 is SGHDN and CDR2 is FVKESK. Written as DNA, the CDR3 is TGTGCCAGCAGCCAATACAGGGATGATTCACCCCTCCACTTT. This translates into CASSQYRDDSPLHF.

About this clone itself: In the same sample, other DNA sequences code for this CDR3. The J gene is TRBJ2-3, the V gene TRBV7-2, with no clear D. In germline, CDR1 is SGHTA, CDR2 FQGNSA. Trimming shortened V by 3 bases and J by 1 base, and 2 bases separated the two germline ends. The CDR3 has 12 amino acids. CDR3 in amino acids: CASSLGTDTQYF. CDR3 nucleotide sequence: TGTGCCAGCAGCTTGGGCACAGATACGCAGTATTTT.

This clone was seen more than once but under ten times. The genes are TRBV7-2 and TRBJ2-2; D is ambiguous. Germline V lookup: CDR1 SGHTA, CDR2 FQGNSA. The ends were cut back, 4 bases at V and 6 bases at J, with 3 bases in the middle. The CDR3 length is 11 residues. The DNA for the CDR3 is TGTGCCAGCAGCTGGGCCGGGGAGCTGTTTTTT. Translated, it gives CASSWAGELFF.

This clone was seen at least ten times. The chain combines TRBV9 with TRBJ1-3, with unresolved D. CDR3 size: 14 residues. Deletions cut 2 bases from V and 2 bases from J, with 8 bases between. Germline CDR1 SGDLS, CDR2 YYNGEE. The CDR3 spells CASSVEIPGNTIYF. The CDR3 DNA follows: TGTGCCAGCAGCGTGGAGATTCCTGGAAACACCATATATTTT.

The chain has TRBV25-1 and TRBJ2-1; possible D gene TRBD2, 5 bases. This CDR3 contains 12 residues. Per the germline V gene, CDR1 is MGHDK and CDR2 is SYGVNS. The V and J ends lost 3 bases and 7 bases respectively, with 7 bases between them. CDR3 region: CASSEEVNEQFF. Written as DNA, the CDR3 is TGTGCCAGCAGTGAGGAGGTTAATGAGCAGTTCTTC.

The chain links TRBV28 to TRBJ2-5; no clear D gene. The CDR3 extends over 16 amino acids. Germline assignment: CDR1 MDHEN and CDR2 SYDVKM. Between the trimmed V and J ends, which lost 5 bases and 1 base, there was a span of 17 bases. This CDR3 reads CASSGPGHTIQETQYF. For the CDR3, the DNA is TGTGCCAGCAGTGGCCCCGGCCATACAATCCAAGAGACCCAGTACTTC.

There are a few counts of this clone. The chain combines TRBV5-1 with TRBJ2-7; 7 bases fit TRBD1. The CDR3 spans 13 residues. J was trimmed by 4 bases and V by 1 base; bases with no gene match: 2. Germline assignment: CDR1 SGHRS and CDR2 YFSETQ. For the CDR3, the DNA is TGCGCCAGCAGCTTGCAGGGGGAATACGAGCAGTACTTC. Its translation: CASSLQGEYEQYF.

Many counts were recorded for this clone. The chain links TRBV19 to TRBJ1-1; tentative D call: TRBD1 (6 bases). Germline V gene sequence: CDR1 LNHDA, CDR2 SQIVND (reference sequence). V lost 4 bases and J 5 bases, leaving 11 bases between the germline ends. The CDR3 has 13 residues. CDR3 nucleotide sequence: TGTGCCAGTAGTACTCAACAGGGAACTGAAGCTTTCTTT. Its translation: CASSTQQGTEAFF. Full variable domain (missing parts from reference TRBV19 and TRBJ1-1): DGGITQSPKYLFRKEGQNVTLSCEQNLNHDAMYWYRQDPGQGLRLIYYSQIVNDFQKGDIAEGYSVSREKKESFPLTVTSAQKNPTAFYLCASSTQQGTEAFFGQGTRLTVV.

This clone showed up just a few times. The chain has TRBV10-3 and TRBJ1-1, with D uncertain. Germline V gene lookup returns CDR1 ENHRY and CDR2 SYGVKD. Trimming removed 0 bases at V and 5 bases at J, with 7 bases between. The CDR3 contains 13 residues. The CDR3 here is CAISESLGTEAFF. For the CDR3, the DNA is TGTGCCATCAGTGAGTCATTGGGGACTGAAGCTTTCTTT.

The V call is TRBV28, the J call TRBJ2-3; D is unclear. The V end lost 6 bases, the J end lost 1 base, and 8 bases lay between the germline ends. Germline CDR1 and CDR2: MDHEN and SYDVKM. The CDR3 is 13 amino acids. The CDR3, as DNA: TGTGCCAGCAGCTCCCTACGCACAGATACGCAGTATTTT. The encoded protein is CASSSLRTDTQYF.

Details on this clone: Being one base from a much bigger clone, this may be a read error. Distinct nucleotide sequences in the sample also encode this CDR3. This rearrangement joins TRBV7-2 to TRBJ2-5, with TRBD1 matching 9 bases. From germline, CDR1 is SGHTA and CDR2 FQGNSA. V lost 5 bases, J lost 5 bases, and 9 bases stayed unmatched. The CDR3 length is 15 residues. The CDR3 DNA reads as TGTGCCAGCAGCGAAGGGACAGGGCGGGAGGAGACCCAGTACTTC. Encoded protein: CASSEGTGREETQYF.

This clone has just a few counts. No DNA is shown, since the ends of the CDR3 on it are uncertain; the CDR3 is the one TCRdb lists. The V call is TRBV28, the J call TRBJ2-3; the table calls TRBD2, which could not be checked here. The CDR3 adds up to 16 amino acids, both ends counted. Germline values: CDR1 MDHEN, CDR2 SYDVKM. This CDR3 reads CASSSSTSPGTDTQYF.

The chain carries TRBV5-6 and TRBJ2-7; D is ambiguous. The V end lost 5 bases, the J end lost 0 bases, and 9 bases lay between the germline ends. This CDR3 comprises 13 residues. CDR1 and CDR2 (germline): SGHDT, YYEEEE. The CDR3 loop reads CASSDWYSYEQYF. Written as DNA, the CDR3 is TGTGCCAGCAGTGATTGGTACTCCTACGAGCAGTACTTC.

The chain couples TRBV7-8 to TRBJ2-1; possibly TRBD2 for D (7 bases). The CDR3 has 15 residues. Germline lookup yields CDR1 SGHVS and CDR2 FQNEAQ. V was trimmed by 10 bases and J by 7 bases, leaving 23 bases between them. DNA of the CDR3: TGTGCCACCCTGATGGGCGGGGGCCTCCGGAATGAGCAGTTCTTC. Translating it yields CATLMGGGLRNEQFF. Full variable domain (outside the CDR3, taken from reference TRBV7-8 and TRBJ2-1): GAGVSQSPRYKVAKRGQDVALRCDPISGHVSLFWYQQALGQGPEFLTYFQNEAQLDKSGLPSDRFFAERPEGSVSTLKIQRTQQEDSAVYLCATLMGGGLRNEQFFGPGTRLTVL.

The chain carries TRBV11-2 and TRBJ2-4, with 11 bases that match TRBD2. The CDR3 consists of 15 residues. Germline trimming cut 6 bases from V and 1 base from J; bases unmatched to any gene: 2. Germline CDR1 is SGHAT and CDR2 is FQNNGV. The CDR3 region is CASRSSGGAKNIQYF. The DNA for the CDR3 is TGTGCCAGCAGATCTAGCGGGGGGGCCAAAAACATTCAGTACTTC.

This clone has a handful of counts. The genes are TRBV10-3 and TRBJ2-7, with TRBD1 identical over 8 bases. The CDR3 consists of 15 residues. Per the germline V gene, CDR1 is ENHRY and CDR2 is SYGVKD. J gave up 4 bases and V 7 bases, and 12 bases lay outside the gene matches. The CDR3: CAIKRGQGVEYEQYF. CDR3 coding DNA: TGTGCCATCAAGAGAGGACAGGGCGTAGAATACGAGCAGTACTTC.

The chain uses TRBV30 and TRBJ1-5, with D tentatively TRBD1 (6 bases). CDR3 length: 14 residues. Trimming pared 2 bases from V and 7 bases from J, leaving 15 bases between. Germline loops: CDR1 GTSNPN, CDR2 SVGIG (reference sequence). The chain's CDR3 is CAWSQQGREQPQHF. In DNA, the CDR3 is TGTGCCTGGAGTCAACAGGGTAGAGAACAGCCCCAGCATTTT.

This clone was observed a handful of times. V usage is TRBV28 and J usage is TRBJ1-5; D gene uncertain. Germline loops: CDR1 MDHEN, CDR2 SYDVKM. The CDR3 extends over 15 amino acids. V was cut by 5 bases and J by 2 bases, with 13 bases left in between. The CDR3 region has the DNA TGTGCCAGCAGTCCCCCAGGCAGTCGCAATCAGCCCCAGCATTTT. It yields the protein CASSPPGSRNQPQHF.

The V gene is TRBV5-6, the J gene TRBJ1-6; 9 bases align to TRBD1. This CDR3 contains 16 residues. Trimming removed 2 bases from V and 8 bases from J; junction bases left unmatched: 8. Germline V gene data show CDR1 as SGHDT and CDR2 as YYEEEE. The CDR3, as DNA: TGTGCCAGCAGCTTCGCCGGGACAGGGACATATTCACCCCTCCACTTT. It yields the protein CASSFAGTGTYSPLHF.

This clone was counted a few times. CDR3 nucleotide sequence: TGTGCCAGCAGTTCCGGGCCAGGGGCTAACTATGGCTACACCTTC. The encoded protein is CASSSGPGANYGYTF. V gene TRBV6-6 combines with J gene TRBJ1-2; possible D gene TRBD1, 6 bases. Per the germline V gene, CDR1 is MNHNY and CDR2 is SVGAGI (reference sequence). The CDR3 contains 15 residues. Trimming cost V 4 bases and J 0 bases, with 12 bases left between them.

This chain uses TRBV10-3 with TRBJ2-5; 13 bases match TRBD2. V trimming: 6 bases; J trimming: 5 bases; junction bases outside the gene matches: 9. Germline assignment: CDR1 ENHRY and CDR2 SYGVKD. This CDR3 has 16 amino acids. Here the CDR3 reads CAIRRTSGGDWETQYF. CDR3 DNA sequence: TGTGCCATCAGGAGGACTAGCGGGGGAGACTGGGAGACCCAGTACTTC.

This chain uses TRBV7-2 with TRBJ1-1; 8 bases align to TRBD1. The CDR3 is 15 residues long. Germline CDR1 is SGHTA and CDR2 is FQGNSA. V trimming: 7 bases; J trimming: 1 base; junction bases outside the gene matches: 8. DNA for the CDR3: TGTGCCAGCAACAGACGGACAGGGTGGAACACTGAAGCTTTCTTT. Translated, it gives CASNRRTGWNTEAFF.

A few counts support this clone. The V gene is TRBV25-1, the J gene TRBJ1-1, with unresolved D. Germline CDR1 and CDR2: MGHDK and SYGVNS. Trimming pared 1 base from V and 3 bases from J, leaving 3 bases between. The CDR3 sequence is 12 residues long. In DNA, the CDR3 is TGTGCCAGCAGTGAATCTCACACTGAAGCTTTCTTT. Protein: CASSESHTEAFF.

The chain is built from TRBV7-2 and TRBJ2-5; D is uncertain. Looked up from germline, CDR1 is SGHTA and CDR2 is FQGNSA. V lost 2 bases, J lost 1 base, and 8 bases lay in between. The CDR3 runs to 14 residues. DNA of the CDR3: TGTGCCAGCAGCTTACAGGCCAGCCAAGAGACCCAGTACTTC. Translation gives CASSLQASQETQYF. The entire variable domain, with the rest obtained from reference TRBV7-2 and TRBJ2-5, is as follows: GAGVSQSPSNKVTEKGKDVELRCDPISGHTALYWYRQSLGQGLEFLIYFQGNSAPDKSGLPSDRFSAERTGGSVSTLTIQRTQQEDSAVYLCASSLQASQETQYFGPGTRLLVL.

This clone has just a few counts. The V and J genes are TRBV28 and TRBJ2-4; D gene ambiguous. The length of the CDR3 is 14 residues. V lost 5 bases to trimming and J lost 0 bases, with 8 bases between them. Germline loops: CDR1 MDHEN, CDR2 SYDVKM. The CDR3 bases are TGTGCCAGCAGTCAGACATTAGCCAAAAACATTCAGTACTTC. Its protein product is CASSQTLAKNIQYF.

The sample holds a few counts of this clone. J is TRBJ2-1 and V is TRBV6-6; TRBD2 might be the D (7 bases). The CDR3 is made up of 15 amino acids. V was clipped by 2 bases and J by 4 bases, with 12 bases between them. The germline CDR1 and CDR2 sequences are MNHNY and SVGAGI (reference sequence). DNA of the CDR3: TGTGCCAGCAGTTACCTGGAGGGGGGGTACAATGAGCAGTTCTTC. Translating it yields CASSYLEGGYNEQFF.